This T cell receptor (beta chain) was captured in a study of blood T cell repertoires in COVID-19. Turning to the study itself: Acute-phase and convalescent COVID-19 samples originated in the United States, Italy and Spain. In each case, the material was cDNA or gDNA derived from T cells, B-cell-depleted T cells, or PBMCs.

This table comes from immunoSEQ multiplex PCR, and its TCRdb copy is limited to in-frame clones, with some not included. In the table there are about 180,000 clones, over 80% of which are singletons. Seattle's enrolled individuals joined amid active infection and were then monitored longitudinally. The V gene end was trimmed by 3 bases and the J gene end by 4 bases; junction bases not matched to a gene: 6. Per germline, CDR1 WNHNN and CDR2 SYGVQD (reference sequence). CDR3 length: 16 residues. The receptor was isolated from a woman in her sixties or seventies with COVID-19, enrolled during active disease. Sample: peripheral blood. The genes are TRBV10-1 and TRBJ2-5, with 12 positions matching TRBD2. The CDR3 coding sequence is TGCGCCAGCAGTGAAGGCACTAGCGGGAGGAGAGAGACCCAGTACTTC. The encoded protein is CASSEGTSGRRETQYF.